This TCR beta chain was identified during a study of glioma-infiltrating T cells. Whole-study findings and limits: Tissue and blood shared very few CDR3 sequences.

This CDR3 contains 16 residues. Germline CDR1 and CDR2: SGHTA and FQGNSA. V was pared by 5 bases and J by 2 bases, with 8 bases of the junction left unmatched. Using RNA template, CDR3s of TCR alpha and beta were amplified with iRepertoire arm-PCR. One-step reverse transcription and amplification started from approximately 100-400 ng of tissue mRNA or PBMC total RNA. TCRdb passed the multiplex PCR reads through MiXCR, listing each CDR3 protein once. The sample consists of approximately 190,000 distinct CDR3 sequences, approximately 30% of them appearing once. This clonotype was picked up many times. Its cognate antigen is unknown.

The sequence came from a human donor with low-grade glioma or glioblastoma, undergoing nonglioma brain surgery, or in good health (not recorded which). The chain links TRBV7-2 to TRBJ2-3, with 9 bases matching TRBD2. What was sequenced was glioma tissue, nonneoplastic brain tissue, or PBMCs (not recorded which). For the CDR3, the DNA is TGTGCCAGCAGCATTATGGGCGGGAGGGCCACAGATACGCAGTATTTT. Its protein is CASSIMGGRATDTQYF.